Below, 16 T cell receptor beta chains from the same sample are listed, as sequenced in a study of blood T cells in healthy people across ages. Using a J-beta primer mix together with a sample-barcoded 5' primer, a second PCR was run for about 6 to 11 cycles. TCRdb re-derived calls from the 5' RACE reads in MiXCR, one entry per CDR3 protein. The table shows hundreds of thousands of distinct CDR3 sequences, with about 30% occurring only once. Sequencing was done on a sample of blood. These receptors originate from an elderly woman in good health.

This clonotype has at least ten counts. This chain connects TRBV29-1 to TRBJ1-2, with D unclear. The V end lost 4 bases, the J end lost 8 bases, and 11 bases lay between the germline ends. Germline values: CDR1 SQVTM, CDR2 ANQGSEA. The CDR3 extends over 11 amino acids. The CDR3 here is CSVVRVGGYTF. DNA of the CDR3: TGCAGCGTTGTAAGGGTTGGAGGCTACACCTTC. Together with reference TRBV29-1 and TRBJ1-2, the CDR3 gives the full variable domain: SAVISQKPSRDICQRGTSLTIQCQVDSQVTMMFWYRQQPGQSLTLIATANQGSEATYESGFVIDKFPISRPNLTFSTLTVSNMSPEDSSIYLCSVVRVGGYTFGSGTRLTVV.

This clonotype was recorded many times. The gene calls are TRBV7-8 and TRBJ2-7; 8 bases align to TRBD2. The germline gives CDR1 SGHVS, CDR2 FQNEAQ. This CDR3 has 15 amino acids. Trimming removed 4 bases from V and 5 bases from J; junction bases left unmatched: 10. The CDR3 nucleotides read TGTGCCAGCAGCTATGGGACGGGGGGGGGTCACGAGCAGTACTTC. Translating it yields CASSYGTGGGHEQYF.

The V call is TRBV20-1, the J call TRBJ1-3, with TRBD1 matching over 10 bases. The CDR3 is made up of 15 amino acids. V was clipped by 1 base and J by 4 bases; unmatched bases: 4. Germline loops: CDR1 DFQATT, CDR2 SNEGSKA (reference sequence). CDR3 amino acids: CSARVRQGAGNTIYF. The CDR3 DNA sequence: TGCAGTGCTAGAGTCAGACAGGGGGCGGGAAACACCATATATTTT.

Ten or more counts support this clonotype. This chain links TRBV27 with TRBJ2-3; 10 nucleotides agree with TRBD2. The CDR3 length is 15 residues. Germline assignment: CDR1 MNHEY and CDR2 SMNVEV (reference sequence). After removal of 5 bases from V and 4 bases from J, the junction contained 6 bases not matched to a gene. Here the CDR3 DNA reads TGTGCCAGCAGTGCAAGCGGGGGGGCCCCAGATACGCAGTATTTT. This encodes CASSASGGAPDTQYF.

This clonotype appeared a few times. This chain links TRBV20-1 with TRBJ2-2, with TRBD1 matching 7 bases. The V gene's germline CDR1 is DFQATT and CDR2 SNEGSKA (reference sequence). J lost 0 bases, V lost 5 bases, and 6 bases had no gene match. This CDR3 comprises 15 residues. The CDR3 DNA reads as TGCAGTGCTTACCCGGGACAGCCGAACACCGGGGAGCTGTTTTTT. Translating gives CSAYPGQPNTGELFF.

The V gene is TRBV3-1, the J gene TRBJ1-2, with D uncertain. The CDR3 is 14 residues long. CDR1 and CDR2 (germline): LGHDT, YNNKEL (reference sequence). V lost 0 bases, J lost 1 base, and 6 bases lay in between. The CDR3 bases are TGTGCCAGCAGCCAAGAAACGGTTAACTATGGCTACACCTTC. Translation: CASSQETVNYGYTF.

This clonotype was recorded many times. The rearrangement links TRBV7-6 to TRBJ2-7; D may be TRBD1 (6 bases). Germline V gives CDR1 SGHVS, CDR2 FNYEAQ. The germline V and J ends were trimmed by 2 bases and 1 base, with 12 bases remaining between them. The CDR3 contains 15 residues. CDR3 nucleotides: TGTGCCAGCAGCTTATCGGACAGCGCATCCTACGAGCAGTACTTC. Protein: CASSLSDSASYEQYF.

This clonotype was found many times. The genes are TRBV3-1 and TRBJ2-3; 10 positions agree with TRBD2. V lost 3 bases and J lost 3; bases outside the gene matches: 6. The CDR3 sequence is 16 residues long. Germline lookup yields CDR1 LGHDT and CDR2 YNNKEL (reference sequence). The CDR3 loop is CASSQQPGLATDTQYF. The CDR3 nucleotides read TGTGCCAGCAGCCAGCAACCGGGACTAGCGACAGATACGCAGTATTTT.

This clonotype was observed at least ten times. V and J are TRBV27 and TRBJ2-7, with D perhaps TRBD1 or TRBD2 (5 bases each). Trimming took 4 bases from V and 3 from J, leaving 10 bases between them. CDR1 MNHEY and CDR2 SMNVEV come from the germline V gene (reference sequence). This CDR3 has 13 amino acids. The CDR3 reads CASSSGRGYEQYF. The CDR3 DNA sequence: TGTGCCAGCAGTTCGGGACGGGGCTACGAGCAGTACTTC.

The chain employs TRBV15 and TRBJ2-6; TRBD1 is a possible D gene (5 bases). This CDR3 is built from 16 residues. Germline CDR1 is LNHNV and CDR2 is YYDKDF (reference sequence). Trimming removed 5 bases at V and 5 bases at J, with 16 bases between. The CDR3 nucleotides are TGTGCCACCAGCGAACGCAAGACAGTGTGGGCCAACGTCCTGACTTTC. As protein: CATSERKTVWANVLTF.

Details on this clonotype: Being one base from a much bigger clone, this may be a read error. The genes are TRBV13 and TRBJ2-1, with D hard to call. CDR1 and CDR2 from the germline V gene are PRHDT and FYEKMQ (reference sequence). The CDR3 runs 12 residues. In DNA, the CDR3 is TGTGCCAGCAACTTAGGAGTGGGTGAGCAGTTCTTC. It encodes CASNLGVGEQFF. Full variable domain (missing parts from reference TRBV13 and TRBJ2-1): AAGVIQSPRHLIKEKRETATLKCYPIPRHDTVYWYQQGPGQDPQFLISFYEKMQSDKGSIPDRFSAQQFSDYHSELNMSSLELGDSALYFCASNLGVGEQFFGPGTRLTVL.

In this sample, this clonotype turned up many times. Sequence at one end of the junction differs from germline and may be a read error. CDR3 sequence: CSAPTGVRYGQYF. CDR3 in DNA: TGCAGTGCCCCGACAGGCGTACGCTACGGGCAGTACTTC. This chain links TRBV20-1 with TRBJ2-7; tentatively, D is TRBD1 (6 bases). This CDR3 spans 13 amino acids. The germline V gene has CDR1 DFQATT and CDR2 SNEGSKA (reference sequence).

This clonotype has more than one count but fewer than ten. The chain recombines TRBV30 with TRBJ1-2, with 9 nucleotides matching TRBD1. The CDR3 contains 15 residues. From germline, CDR1 is GTSNPN and CDR2 SVGIG (reference sequence). Losses at the gene ends were 1 base for V and 3 bases for J; bases not matched to a gene: 6. The CDR3 spells CAWSAGQGLYYGYTF. CDR3 DNA sequence: TGTGCCTGGAGTGCGGGACAGGGTCTTTACTATGGCTACACCTTC.

This clonotype has ten or more counts. The gene calls are TRBV7-3 and TRBJ1-1; tentatively, D is TRBD1 (6 bases). Germline lookup yields CDR1 SGHTA and CDR2 FQGTGA. The CDR3 length is 15 residues. V was pared by 5 bases and J by 4 bases, with 17 bases between. This chain's CDR3 is CASSPSGGRGTEAFF. The CDR3 bases are TGTGCCAGCAGCCCTAGTGGGGGCAGGGGCACTGAAGCTTTCTTT.

This clonotype was recorded a few times. The CDR3 protein is CSAPRALYGYTF. The DNA for the CDR3 is TGCAGTGCTCCCAGAGCTCTCTATGGCTACACCTTC. The chain is built from TRBV20-1 and TRBJ1-2, with D unresolved. This CDR3 is built from 12 residues. Germline lookup yields CDR1 DFQATT and CDR2 SNEGSKA (reference sequence). Deletions cut 5 bases from V and 4 bases from J, with 11 bases between.

In this sample, this clonotype turned up many times. This rearrangement joins TRBV20-1 to TRBJ2-7; D assignment may be TRBD1 or TRBD2 (5 bases each). Looked up from germline, CDR1 is DFQATT and CDR2 is SNEGSKA (reference sequence). This CDR3 region has 13 residues. Trimming left V 1 base short and J 0 bases short, with 7 bases between. CDR3 sequence (DNA): TGCAGTGCTAGAGGGGGGAGCTCCTACGAGCAGTACTTC. Translating gives CSARGGSSYEQYF.